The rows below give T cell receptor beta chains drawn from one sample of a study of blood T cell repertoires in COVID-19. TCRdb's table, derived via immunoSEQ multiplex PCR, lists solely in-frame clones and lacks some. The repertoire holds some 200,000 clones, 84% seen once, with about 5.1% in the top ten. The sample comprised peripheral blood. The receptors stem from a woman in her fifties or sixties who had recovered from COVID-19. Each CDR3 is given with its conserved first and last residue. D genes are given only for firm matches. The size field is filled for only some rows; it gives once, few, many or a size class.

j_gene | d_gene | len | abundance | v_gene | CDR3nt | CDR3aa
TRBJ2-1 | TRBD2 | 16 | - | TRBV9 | TGTGCCAGCAGCGTAGGAGTTGGACTAGATTCCAATGAGCAGTTCTTC | CASSVGVGLDSNEQFF
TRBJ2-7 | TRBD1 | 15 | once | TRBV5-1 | TGCGCCAGCAGCTTGGGGGGACAGGGATTCTACGAGCAGTACTTC | CASSLGGQGFYEQYF
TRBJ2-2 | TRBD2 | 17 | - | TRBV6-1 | TGTGCCAGCAGTGAATCCCTAGCGGGTACAAACACCGGGGAGCTGTTTTTT | CASSESLAGTNTGELFF
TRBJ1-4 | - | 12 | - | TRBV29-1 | TGCAGCGTTGGGGAGGGAACGGCAAAACTGTTTTTT | CSVGEGTAKLFF
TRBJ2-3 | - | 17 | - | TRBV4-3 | TGCGCCAGCAGCACTCACGAGACTGGCGGGGGCACAGATACGCAGTATTTT | CASSTHETGGGTDTQYF
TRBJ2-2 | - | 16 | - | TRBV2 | TGTGCCAGCAGCGAAGTAGAGAGGGTGGGCACCGGGGAGCTGTTTTTT | CASSEVERVGTGELFF
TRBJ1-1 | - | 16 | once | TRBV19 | TGTGCCAGTAGTCCCAGGGGCCGATCGATGAACACTGAAGCTTTCTTT | CASSPRGRSMNTEAFF
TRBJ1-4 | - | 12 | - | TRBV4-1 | TGCGCCAGCAGCCAGAGTAATGAAAAACTGTTTTTT | CASSQSNEKLFF
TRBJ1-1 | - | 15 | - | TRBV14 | TGTGCCAGCAGTCAAGATTCTATGAGTTTGACTGAAGCTTTCTTT | CASSQDSMSLTEAFF
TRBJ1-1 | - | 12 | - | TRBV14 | TGTGCCAGCGGACAGATGAACACTGAAGCTTTCTTT | CASGQMNTEAFF
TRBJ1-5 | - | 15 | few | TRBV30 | TGTGCCTGGAGTGGCATGGGAGATAGCAATCAGCCCCAGCATTTT | CAWSGMGDSNQPQHF
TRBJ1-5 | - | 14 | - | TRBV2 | TGTGCCAGCAGTGAAGGACTGTACAATCAGCCCCAGCATTTT | CASSEGLYNQPQHF
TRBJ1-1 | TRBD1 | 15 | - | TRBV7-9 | TGTGCCAGCAGCTCACGAAGACAGGGAAACACTGAAGCTTTCTTT | CASSSRRQGNTEAFF
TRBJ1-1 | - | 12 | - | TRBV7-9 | TGTGCCAGCAGCTCCTGGAGGACTGAAGCTTTCTTT | CASSSWRTEAFF
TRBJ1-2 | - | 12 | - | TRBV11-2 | TGTGCCAGCACCCCCCCATCCTATGGCTACACCTTC | CASTPPSYGYTF
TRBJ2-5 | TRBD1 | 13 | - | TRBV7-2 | TGTGCCAGCCGGACAGGGGGTGTAGGGACCCAGTACTTC | CASRTGGVGTQYF
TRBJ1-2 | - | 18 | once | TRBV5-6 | TGTGCCAGCAGCCTAGGGCCGCACGTGGAGGAAGAAATCTATGGCTACACCTTC | CASSLGPHVEEEIYGYTF
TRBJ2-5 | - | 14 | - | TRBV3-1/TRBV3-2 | TGTGCCAGCAGCCAAGAGAACAGGCAAGAGACCCAGTACTTC | CASSQENRQETQYF
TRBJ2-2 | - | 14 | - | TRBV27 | TGTGTCAGCAGTCCGGGACAGAACACCGGGGAGCTGTTTTTT | CVSSPGQNTGELFF
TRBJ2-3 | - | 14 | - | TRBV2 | TGTGCCAGCAGCCCCTCCCAGATCACAGATACGCAGTATTTT | CASSPSQITDTQYF
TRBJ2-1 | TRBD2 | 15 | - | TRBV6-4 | TGTGCCAGCAGTGGCCGGACTAGCGGGACGGATGAGCAGTTCTTC | CASSGRTSGTDEQFF
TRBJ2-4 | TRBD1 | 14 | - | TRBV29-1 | TGCAGCGTTGAAGATACAGGGGAGAAAAACATTCAGTACTTC | CSVEDTGEKNIQYF
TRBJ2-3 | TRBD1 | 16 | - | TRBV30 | TGTGCCTGGAGTGTAGTCCGGACAGGGGGTGCGGATACGCAGTATTTT | CAWSVVRTGGADTQYF
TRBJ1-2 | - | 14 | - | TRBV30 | TGTGCCTGGAGTCCGTGGACGGGGAACTATGGCTACACCTTC | CAWSPWTGNYGYTF
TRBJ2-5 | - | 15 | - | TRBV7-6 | TGTGCCAGCAGCTTAGAAACGGGCAGGGAAGAGACCCAGTACTTC | CASSLETGREETQYF
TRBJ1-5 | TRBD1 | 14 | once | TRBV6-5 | TGTGCCAGCAGTTCAACCCAGGGGGGTCAGCCCCAGCATTTT | CASSSTQGGQPQHF
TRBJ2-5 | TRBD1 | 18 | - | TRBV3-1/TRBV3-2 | TGTGCCAGTCGGGCTGGGAGCGGAGTGGGACAGGGAGGAGAGACCCAGTACTTC | CASRAGSGVGQGGETQYF
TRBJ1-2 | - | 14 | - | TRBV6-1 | TGTGCCAGCAGTGAAGAAGGGGTCTTGGGGGGCTACACCTTC | CASSEEGVLGGYTF
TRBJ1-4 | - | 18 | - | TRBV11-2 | TGTGCCAGCAGCCTCCCACGAGGGGGGGCGAGGGGTAATGAAAAACTGTTTTTT | CASSLPRGGARGNEKLFF
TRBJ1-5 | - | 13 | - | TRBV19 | TGTGCCAGTAGTATAGGTGGGGGGATTCCCCAGCATTTT | CASSIGGGIPQHF
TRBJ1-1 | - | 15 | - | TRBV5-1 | TGCGCCAGCAGCAACCCCGGGACATCAAACACTGAAGCTTTCTTT | CASSNPGTSNTEAFF
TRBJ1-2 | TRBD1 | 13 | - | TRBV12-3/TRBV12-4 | TGTGCCAGCAGTCCATACAGGGGTTACGGCTACACCTTC | CASSPYRGYGYTF
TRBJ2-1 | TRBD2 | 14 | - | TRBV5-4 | TGTGCCAGCAGTGTTGCGGGGGCCTACAATGAGCAGTTCTTC | CASSVAGAYNEQFF
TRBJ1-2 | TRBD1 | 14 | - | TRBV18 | TGTGCCAGCTCACCTACGACAGGGGGCTATGGCTACACCTTC | CASSPTTGGYGYTF
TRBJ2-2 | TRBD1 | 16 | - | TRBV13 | TGTGCCAGCAGACCTCTTGGACAGGGGGACACCGGGGAGCTGTTTTTT | CASRPLGQGDTGELFF
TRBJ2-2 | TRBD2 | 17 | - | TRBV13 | TGTGCCAGCAGCTTCGGACTAGCGGGGGCGAACACCGGGGAGCTGTTTTTT | CASSFGLAGANTGELFF
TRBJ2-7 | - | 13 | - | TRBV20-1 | TGCAGTGCTAGTTTGCGACAGATTACCGAGCAGTACTTC | CSASLRQITEQYF
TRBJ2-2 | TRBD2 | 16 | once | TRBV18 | TGTGCCAGCTCCCCTCCCGCGGGGGGGAGAACCGGGGAGCTGTTTTTT | CASSPPAGGRTGELFF
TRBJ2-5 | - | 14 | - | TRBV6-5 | TGTGCCAGCAGTTACTTAGGACTACAAGAGACCCAGTACTTC | CASSYLGLQETQYF
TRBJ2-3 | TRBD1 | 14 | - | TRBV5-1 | TGCGCCAGCGCAGAAGGACAGGGCGCAGATACGCAGTATTTT | CASAEGQGADTQYF
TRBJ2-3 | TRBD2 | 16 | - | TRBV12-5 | TGTGCTAGTGGTTTACTAGCGGGGGGACTCACAGATACGCAGTATTTT | CASGLLAGGLTDTQYF
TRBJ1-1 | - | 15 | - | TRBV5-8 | TGTGCCGGCGGGTTGTCGGTCATGAGGGGGACTGAAGCTTTCTTT | CAGGLSVMRGTEAFF
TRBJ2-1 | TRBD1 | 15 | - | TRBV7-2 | TGTGCCAGCAGCTCAGTTTCGGGACAGAGCAATGAGCAGTTCTTC | CASSSVSGQSNEQFF
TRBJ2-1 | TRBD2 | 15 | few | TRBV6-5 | TGTGCCAGCAGCCCGACTAGCGGGGGGGCTGATGAGCAGTTCTTC | CASSPTSGGADEQFF
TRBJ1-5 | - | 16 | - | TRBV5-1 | TGCGCCAGCAGCCTCGGGACTGGGAATAGCAATCAGCCCCAGCATTTT | CASSLGTGNSNQPQHF
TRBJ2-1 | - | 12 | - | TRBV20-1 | TGCAGTGCTAGTAACACATACAATGAGCAGTTCTTC | CSASNTYNEQFF
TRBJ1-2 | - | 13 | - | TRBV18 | TGTGCCAGCTCACCGGCGCGAGGTTATGGCTACACCTTC | CASSPARGYGYTF
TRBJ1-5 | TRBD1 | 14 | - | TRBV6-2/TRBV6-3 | TGTGCCAGCAGTCACAGGGGTAGCAATCAGCCCCAGCATTTT | CASSHRGSNQPQHF
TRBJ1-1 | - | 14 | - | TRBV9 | TGTGCCAGCTCTTTCGGGGGGAGGGACACTGAAGCTTTCTTT | CASSFGGRDTEAFF
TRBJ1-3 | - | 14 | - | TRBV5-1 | TGCGCCAGCAGCGGAGGGTTCGGTGGAAACACCATATATTTT | CASSGGFGGNTIYF
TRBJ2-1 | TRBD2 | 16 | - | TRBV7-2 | TGTGCCAGCAGCGAACGGACTAGCGGGGTATGGAATGAGCAGTTCTTC | CASSERTSGVWNEQFF
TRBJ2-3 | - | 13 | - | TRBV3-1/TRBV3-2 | TGTGCCAGCAGCCAAAGCGACACAGATACGCAGTATTTT | CASSQSDTDTQYF